This TCR beta chain is drawn from a study of blood T cell repertoires in COVID-19. Study context: Whether acute or convalescent, the COVID-19 samples came from the United States, Italy and Spain.

In the source study's methods: The authors estimated nucleated cell counts from reference gene primer amplification. The assay was immunoSEQ multiplex PCR, and TCRdb's table has in-frame clones only and misses some. V and J calls and clone size are copied from that table; D and trimming were computed from the DNA. The data hold about 300,000 clones, with nearly 90% observed a single time. CDR1 SEHNR and CDR2 FQNEAQ come from the germline V gene (reference sequence). V was pared by 7 bases and J by 7 bases, with 11 bases of the junction left unmatched. This CDR3 spans 15 amino acids. Sequencing was done on a sample of peripheral blood. This TCR was sampled from a woman aged 25 to 39 with COVID-19, enrolled during active disease. This chain connects TRBV7-9 to TRBJ2-1; 9 positions agree with TRBD1. CDR3 DNA: TGTGCCAGCACCTCCCGGACAGGGGATAGTAATGAGCAGTTCTTC. Translated: CASTSRTGDSNEQFF.